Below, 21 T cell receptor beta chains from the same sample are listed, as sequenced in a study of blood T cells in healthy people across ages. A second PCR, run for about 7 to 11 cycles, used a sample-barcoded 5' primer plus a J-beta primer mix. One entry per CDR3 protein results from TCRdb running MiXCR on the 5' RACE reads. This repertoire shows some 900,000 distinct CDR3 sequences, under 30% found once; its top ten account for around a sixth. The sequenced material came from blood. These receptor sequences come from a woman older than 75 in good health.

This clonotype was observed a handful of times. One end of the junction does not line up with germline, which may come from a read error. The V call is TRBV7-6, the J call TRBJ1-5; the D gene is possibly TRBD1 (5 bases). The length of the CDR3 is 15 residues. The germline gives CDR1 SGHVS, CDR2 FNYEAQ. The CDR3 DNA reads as TGTGCCAGCAGCTTAAGCGGGGGTAGCGATCAACCCCAGCATTTT. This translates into CASSLSGGSDQPQHF. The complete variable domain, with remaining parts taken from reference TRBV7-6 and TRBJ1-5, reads GAGVSQSPRYKVTKRGQDVALRCDPISGHVSLYWYRQALGQGPEFLTYFNYEAQQDKSGLPNDRFSAERPEGSISTLTIQRTEQRDSAMYRCASSLSGGSDQPQHFGDGTRLSIL.

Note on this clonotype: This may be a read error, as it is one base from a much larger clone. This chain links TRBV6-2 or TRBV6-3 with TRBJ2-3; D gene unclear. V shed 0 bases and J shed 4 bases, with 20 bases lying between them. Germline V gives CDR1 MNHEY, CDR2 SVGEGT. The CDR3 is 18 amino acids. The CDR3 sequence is CASSYSPLKGKVPDTQYF. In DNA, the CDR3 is TGTGCCAGCAGTTACTCCCCGTTGAAGGGAAAGGTACCAGATACGCAGTATTTT.

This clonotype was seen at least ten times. The CDR3 spells CASRGQGSSYNEQFF. The CDR3 bases are TGTGCCAGCAGGGGACAGGGCAGCTCCTACAATGAGCAGTTCTTC. This chain connects TRBV2 to TRBJ2-1, with 9 bases that match TRBD1. Trimming at V came to 6 bases and at J to 0 bases, leaving 3 bases not matched to a gene. CDR3 length: 15 residues. CDR1 SNHLY and CDR2 FYNNEI come from the germline V gene.

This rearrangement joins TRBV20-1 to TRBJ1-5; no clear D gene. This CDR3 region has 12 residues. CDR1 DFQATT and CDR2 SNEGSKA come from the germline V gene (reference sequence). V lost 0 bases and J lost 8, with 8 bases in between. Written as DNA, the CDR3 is TGCAGTGCTAGAGATGAGGGCGAGCCCCAGCATTTT. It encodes CSARDEGEPQHF.

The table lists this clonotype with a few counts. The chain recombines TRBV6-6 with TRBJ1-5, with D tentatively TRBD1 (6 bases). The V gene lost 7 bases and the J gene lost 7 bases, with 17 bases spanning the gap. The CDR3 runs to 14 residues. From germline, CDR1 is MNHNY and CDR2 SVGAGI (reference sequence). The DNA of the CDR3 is TGTGCCAGCACCCTGGTCGGGGGCGTACAGCCCCAGCATTTT. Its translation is CASTLVGGVQPQHF.

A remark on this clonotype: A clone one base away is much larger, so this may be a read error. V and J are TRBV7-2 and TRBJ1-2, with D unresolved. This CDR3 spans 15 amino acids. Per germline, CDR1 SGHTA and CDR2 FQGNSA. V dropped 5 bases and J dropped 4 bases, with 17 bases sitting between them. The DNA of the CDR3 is TGTGCCAGCAGCCAACGAGGACGGGATGGCTATGGCTACACCTTC. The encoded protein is CASSQRGRDGYGYTF.

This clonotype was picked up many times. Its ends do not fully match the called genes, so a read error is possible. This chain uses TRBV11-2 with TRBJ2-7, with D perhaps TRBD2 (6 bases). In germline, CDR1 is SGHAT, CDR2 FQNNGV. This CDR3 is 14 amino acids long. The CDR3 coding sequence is TGCGCCAGCAGCCCTGGGGGGAGCTCCTACGAGCAGTACTTC. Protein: CASSPGGSSYEQYF.

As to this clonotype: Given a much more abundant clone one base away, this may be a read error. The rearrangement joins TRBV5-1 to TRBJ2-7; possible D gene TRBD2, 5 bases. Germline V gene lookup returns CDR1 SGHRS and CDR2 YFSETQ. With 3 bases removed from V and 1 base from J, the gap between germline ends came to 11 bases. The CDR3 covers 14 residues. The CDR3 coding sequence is TGCGCCAGCAGCTGGGCTCGGGGATCCTACGAGCAGTACTTC. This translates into CASSWARGSYEQYF.

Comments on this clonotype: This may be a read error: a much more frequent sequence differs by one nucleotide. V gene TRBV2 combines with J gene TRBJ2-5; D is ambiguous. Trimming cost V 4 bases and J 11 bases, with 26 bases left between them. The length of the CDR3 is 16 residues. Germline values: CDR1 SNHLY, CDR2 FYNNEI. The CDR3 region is CASSVSGLRVGNEQYF. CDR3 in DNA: TGTGCCAGCAGTGTATCCGGGCTCAGAGTGGGCAATGAGCAGTACTTC.

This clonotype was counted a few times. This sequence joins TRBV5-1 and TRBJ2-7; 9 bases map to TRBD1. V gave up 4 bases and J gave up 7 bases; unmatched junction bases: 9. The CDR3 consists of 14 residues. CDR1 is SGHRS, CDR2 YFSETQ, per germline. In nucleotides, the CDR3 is TGCGCCAGCAGCGGGGACAGGGAAGACAATGAGCAGTACTTC. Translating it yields CASSGDREDNEQYF.

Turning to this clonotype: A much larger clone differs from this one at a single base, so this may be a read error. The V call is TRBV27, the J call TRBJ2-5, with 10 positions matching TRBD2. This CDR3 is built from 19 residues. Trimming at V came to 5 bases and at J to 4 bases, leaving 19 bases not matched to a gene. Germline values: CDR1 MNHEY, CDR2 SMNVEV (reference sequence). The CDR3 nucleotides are TGTGCCAGCAGTCTCCGCAGGGGAGCGGGGGGGCCACGGTTAGAGACCCAGTACTTC. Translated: CASSLRRGAGGPRLETQYF.

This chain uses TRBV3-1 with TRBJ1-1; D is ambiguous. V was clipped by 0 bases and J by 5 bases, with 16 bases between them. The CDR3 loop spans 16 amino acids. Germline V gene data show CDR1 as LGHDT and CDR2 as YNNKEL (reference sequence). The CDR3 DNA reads TGTGCCAGCAGCCAAGATATAGACACTGTTCGGACTGAAGCTTTCTTT. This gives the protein CASSQDIDTVRTEAFF.

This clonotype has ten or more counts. CDR3 sequence (DNA): TGTGCCAGCAGACAATCAATCAATGAGCAGTTCTTC. Translating it yields CASRQSINEQFF. This chain connects TRBV7-9 to TRBJ2-1; no reliable D call. Trimming removed 6 bases from V and 6 bases from J, with 9 bases in between. Germline loops: CDR1 SEHNR, CDR2 FQNEAQ (reference sequence). CDR3 length: 12 residues. Complete variable domain (other parts from reference TRBV7-9 and TRBJ2-1): DTGVSQNPRHKITKRGQNVTFRCDPISEHNRLYWYRQTLGQGPEFLTYFQNEAQLEKSRLLSDRFSAERPKGSFSTLEIQRTEQGDSAMYLCASRQSINEQFFGPGTRLTVL.

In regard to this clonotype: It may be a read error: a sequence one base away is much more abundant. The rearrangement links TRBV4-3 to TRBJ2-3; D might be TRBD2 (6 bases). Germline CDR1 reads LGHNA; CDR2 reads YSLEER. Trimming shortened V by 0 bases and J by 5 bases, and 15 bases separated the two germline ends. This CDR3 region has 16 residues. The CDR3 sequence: CASSQEAGGAQDTQYF. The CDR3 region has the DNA TGCGCCAGCAGCCAAGAAGCTGGCGGGGCCCAAGATACGCAGTATTTT.

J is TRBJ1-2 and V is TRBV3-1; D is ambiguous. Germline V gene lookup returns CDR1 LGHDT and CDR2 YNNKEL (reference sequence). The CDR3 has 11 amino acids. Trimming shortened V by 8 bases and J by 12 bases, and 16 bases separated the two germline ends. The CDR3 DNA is TGTGCCAGCTCTTCGGTCGGACGAAACACCTTC. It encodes CASSSVGRNTF. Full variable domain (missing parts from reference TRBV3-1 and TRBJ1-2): DTAVSQTPKYLVTQMGNDKSIKCEQNLGHDTMYWYKQDSKKFLKIMFSYNNKELIINETVPNRFSPKSPDKAHLNLHINSLELGDSAVYFCASSSVGRNTFGSGTRLTVV.

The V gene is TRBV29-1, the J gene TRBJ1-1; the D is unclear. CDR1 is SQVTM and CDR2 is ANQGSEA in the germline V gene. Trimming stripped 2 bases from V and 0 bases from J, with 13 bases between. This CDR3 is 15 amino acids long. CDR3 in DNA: TGCAGCGTTGAAATCGTCGAACGGATGAACACTGAAGCTTTCTTT. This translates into CSVEIVERMNTEAFF.

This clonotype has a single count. The CDR3 nucleotides read TGTGCCAGCAGCCCGAACGGAAACGAAGGGGGAACCCAGTACTTC. The encoded protein is CASSPNGNEGGTQYF. The chain uses TRBV7-9 and TRBJ2-5; D perhaps matches TRBD1 (6 bases). With 5 bases removed from V and 8 bases from J, the gap between germline ends came to 21 bases. Germline CDR1 and CDR2: SEHNR and FQNEAQ (reference sequence). The CDR3 runs to 15 residues.

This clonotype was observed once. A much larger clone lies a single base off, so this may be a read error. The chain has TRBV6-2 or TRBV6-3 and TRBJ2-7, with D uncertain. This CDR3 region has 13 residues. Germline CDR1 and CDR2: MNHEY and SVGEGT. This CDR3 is CACRFSIPNEQYF. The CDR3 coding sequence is TGTGCCTGCAGGTTTTCGATCCCTAACGAGCAGTACTTC.

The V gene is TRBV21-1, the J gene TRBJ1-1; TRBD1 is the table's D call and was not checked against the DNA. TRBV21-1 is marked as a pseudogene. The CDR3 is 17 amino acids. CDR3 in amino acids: CTSSPKTGDRVNTEAFF. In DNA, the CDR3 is TGTACCAGCAGCCCCAAGACGGGGGACAGGGTGAACACTGAAGCTTTCTTT.

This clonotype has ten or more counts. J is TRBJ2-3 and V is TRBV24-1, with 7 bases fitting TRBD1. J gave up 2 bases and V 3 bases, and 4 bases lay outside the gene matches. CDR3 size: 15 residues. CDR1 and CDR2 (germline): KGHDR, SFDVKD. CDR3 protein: CATSDRTGSTDTQYF. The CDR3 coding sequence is TGTGCCACCAGTGATCGGACAGGCTCCACAGATACGCAGTATTTT.

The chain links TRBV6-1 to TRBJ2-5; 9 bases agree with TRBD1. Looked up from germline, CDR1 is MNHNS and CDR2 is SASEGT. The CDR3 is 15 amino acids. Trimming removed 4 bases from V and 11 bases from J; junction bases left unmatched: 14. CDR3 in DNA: TGTGCCAGCAGTGCGTCCGGGACAGGGCGGAACGGGCAGTACTTC. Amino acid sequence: CASSASGTGRNGQYF.